This T cell receptor (beta chain) was captured by sequencing in a study of cytomegalovirus exposure and HLA in healthy donors. General study findings and limits: Versus the roughly 690-donor mean, an Asian-associated ancestry cluster reportedly showed fewer N-insertions in a later analysis. A later examination showed that TCR association rates differed by HLA locus, with DRB1 most and HLA-C fewest. Presence/absence analyses assumed roughly uniform sequencing depth across donors.

CDR1 is MNHEY and CDR2 is SVGAGI in the germline V gene. The CDR3 is 13 residues long. With 8 bases removed from V and 1 base from J, the gap between germline ends came to 11 bases. PCR involved 60 Vbeta and 13 Jbeta primers. TCRdb's table, derived via immunoSEQ multiplex PCR, lists solely in-frame clones and lacks some. The repertoire consists of 100,000 to 150,000 clones, with about three quarters occurring once and the leading ten covering approximately 3.5%. Comments on this clone: What it binds is unknown.

The source of this sequence is a man aged 30 to 45 in good health and CMV-seronegative. Sequencing used PBMCs. The gene calls are TRBV6-5 and TRBJ1-2; D is unresolved. The chain's CDR3 is CASSRSLNYGYTF. DNA of the CDR3: TGTGCCAGCTCCAGATCTCTTAACTATGGCTACACCTTC.